The 27 T cell receptor beta chains below all came from one sample that was sequenced in a study of blood T cell repertoires in COVID-19. Method: immunoSEQ multiplex PCR; TCRdb's copy keeps in-frame clones and lacks some. The table includes around 260,000 clones, 83% detected once. The source material was peripheral blood. These TCRs come from a woman in her fifties or sixties who had recovered from COVID-19.

The chain uses TRBV10-3 and TRBJ1-2, with a weak D call TRBD1 (5 bases). The CDR3 loop spans 14 amino acids. CDR1 is ENHRY and CDR2 is SYGVKD in the germline V gene. V was cut by 3 bases and J by 7 bases, with 15 bases left in between. The CDR3 sequence: CAISDPRGRGGYTF. The CDR3 nucleotides read TGTGCCATCAGTGACCCCCGGGGGAGAGGTGGCTACACCTTC.

This clone was recorded only once. The V gene is TRBV5-4, the J gene TRBJ2-3; possibly TRBD2 for D (6 bases). This CDR3 region has 15 residues. Germline CDR1 and CDR2: SGHNT and YYREEE (reference sequence). V was clipped by 0 bases and J by 2 bases, with 10 bases between them. CDR3 nucleotides: TGTGCCAGCAGCTTGGAGGGCGGGGCCACAGATACGCAGTATTTT. Translating gives CASSLEGGATDTQYF.

This chain links TRBV28 with TRBJ1-2; no clear D. Trimming took off 3 bases at V and 7 bases at J, with 12 bases between the two ends. In germline, CDR1 is MDHEN, CDR2 SYDVKM. The CDR3 extends over 13 amino acids. The CDR3 DNA reads TGTGCCAGCAGTTTCCCGGGTGTCACTGGCTACACCTTC. Residues: CASSFPGVTGYTF.

This chain connects TRBV27 to TRBJ1-1; no firm D call. Germline CDR1 reads MNHEY; CDR2 reads SMNVEV (reference sequence). V lost 8 bases and J 10 bases, leaving 17 bases between the germline ends. The CDR3 loop spans 12 amino acids. The DNA for the CDR3 is TGTGCCAGCTCGAAACCGGGAGGGAGAGCTTTCTTT. It is translated as CASSKPGGRAFF.

The chain couples TRBV19 to TRBJ2-1, with TRBD2 matching 12 bases. The CDR3 sequence is 14 residues long. Trimming cost V 5 bases and J 10 bases; bases outside gene matches: 6. Germline-derived CDR1 and CDR2 are LNHDA and SQIVND (reference sequence). For the CDR3, the DNA is TGTGCCAGTAGTCCCCTAGCGGGAGGGGGAGAGCAGTTCTTC. It is translated as CASSPLAGGGEQFF.

The chain links TRBV25-1 to TRBJ1-1, with D perhaps TRBD1 (5 bases). CDR3 length equals 17 residues. Germline assignment: CDR1 MGHDK and CDR2 SYGVNS. V was pared by 1 base and J by 4 bases, with 19 bases between. CDR3 in DNA: TGTGCCAGCAGTGAATTAAGTAATCAGGGTTTGGGCACTGAAGCTTTCTTT. Amino acid sequence: CASSELSNQGLGTEAFF. Full variable domain (remainder filled in from reference TRBV25-1 and TRBJ1-1): EADIYQTPRYLVIGTGKKITLECSQTMGHDKMYWYQQDPGMELHLIHYSYGVNSTEKGDLSSESTVSRIRTEHFPLTLESARPSHTSQYLCASSELSNQGLGTEAFFGQGTRLTVV.

This clone was seen a single time. CDR3 loop: CASSVGLAGGTDTQYF. CDR3 DNA sequence: TGTGCCAGCAGCGTGGGACTAGCGGGAGGCACAGATACGCAGTATTTT. V gene TRBV7-2 combines with J gene TRBJ2-3; 14 bases line up with TRBD2. V lost 5 bases and J lost 1; bases outside the gene matches: 2. The CDR3 contains 16 residues. The germline V gene has CDR1 SGHTA and CDR2 FQGNSA. Using reference TRBV7-2 and TRBJ2-3 for the parts outside the CDR3, the full variable domain is GAGVSQSPSNKVTEKGKDVELRCDPISGHTALYWYRQSLGQGLEFLIYFQGNSAPDKSGLPSDRFSAERTGGSVSTLTIQRTQQEDSAVYLCASSVGLAGGTDTQYFGPGTRLTVL.

V gene TRBV4-2 combines with J gene TRBJ2-3; maybe TRBD1 (6 bases). The V gene lost 2 bases and the J gene lost 6 bases, with 6 bases spanning the gap. This CDR3 has 12 amino acids. In germline, CDR1 is LGHNA, CDR2 YNFKEQ. The CDR3 here is CASSQQGDTQYF. The DNA for the CDR3 is TGTGCCAGCAGCCAACAGGGGGATACGCAGTATTTT.

The chain employs TRBV9 and TRBJ1-1, with D hard to call. The CDR3 spans 12 residues. Germline CDR1 SGDLS, CDR2 YYNGEE. V shed 8 bases and J shed 1 base, with 9 bases lying between them. The CDR3 region is CASGSWNTEAFF. The DNA of the CDR3 is TGTGCCAGTGGTAGCTGGAACACTGAAGCTTTCTTT.

This clone was observed a few times. V usage is TRBV2 and J usage is TRBJ1-1; perhaps TRBD1 as D (5 bases). Germline assignment: CDR1 SNHLY and CDR2 FYNNEI. The CDR3 runs to 15 residues. Trimming removed 4 bases at V and 3 bases at J, with 15 bases between. The CDR3 reads CASSGGPLGDTEAFF. The CDR3, as DNA: TGTGCCAGCAGTGGGGGCCCCCTTGGGGACACTGAAGCTTTCTTT.

The chain joins TRBV27 to TRBJ2-2, with TRBD1 matching over 7 bases. The CDR3 runs 18 residues. Losses at the gene ends were 0 bases for V and 4 bases for J; bases not matched to a gene: 11. Germline CDR1 reads MNHEY; CDR2 reads SMNVEV (reference sequence). This CDR3 reads CASSLSHKQGLATGELFF. The CDR3 DNA reads TGTGCCAGCAGTTTATCGCATAAACAGGGGTTGGCCACCGGGGAGCTGTTTTTT.

The chain employs TRBV7-2 and TRBJ2-1; the D gene is possibly TRBD1 (6 bases). Trimming took off 5 bases at V and 16 bases at J, with 18 bases between the two ends. Germline CDR1 is SGHTA and CDR2 is FQGNSA. The CDR3 covers 12 residues. CDR3 bases: TGTGCCAGCAGCCACCAACGGGACACCGTTTTCTTC. Translating gives CASSHQRDTVFF. Filled out from reference TRBV7-2 and TRBJ2-1, the complete variable domain reads GAGVSQSPSNKVTEKGKDVELRCDPISGHTALYWYRQSLGQGLEFLIYFQGNSAPDKSGLPSDRFSAERTGGSVSTLTIQRTQQEDSAVYLCASSHQRDTVFFGPGTRLTVL.

The chain has TRBV30 and TRBJ1-5, with a tentative D call TRBD1 (6 bases). The CDR3 is 14 residues long. V was cut by 1 base and J by 3 bases, with 10 bases left in between. Germline V CDR1 and CDR2: GTSNPN, SVGIG (reference sequence). The CDR3 DNA is TGTGCCTGGAGTGCGGACAGTACCAATCAGCCCCAGCATTTT. Encoded protein: CAWSADSTNQPQHF.

This sequence joins TRBV2 and TRBJ1-6; 9 bases map to TRBD1. This CDR3 has 16 residues. Trimming at V came to 8 bases and at J to 0 bases, leaving 5 bases not matched to a gene. CDR1 is SNHLY, CDR2 FYNNEI, per germline. CDR3 region: CASGGQGSSYNSPLHF. CDR3 nucleotide sequence: TGTGCCAGCGGCGGACAGGGGAGCTCCTATAATTCACCCCTCCACTTT.

V and J are TRBV5-1 and TRBJ2-3, with no clear D. CDR3 length equals 16 residues. In germline, CDR1 is SGHRS, CDR2 YFSETQ. V lost 4 bases and J 0 bases, leaving 15 bases between the germline ends. The CDR3 here is CASSTPSSLSTDTQYF. As DNA, the CDR3 is TGCGCCAGCAGCACCCCGTCGAGTCTAAGCACAGATACGCAGTATTTT. The whole variable domain, filled in from reference TRBV5-1 and TRBJ2-3, reads KAGVTQTPRYLIKTRGQQVTLSCSPISGHRSVSWYQQTPGQGLQFLFEYFSETQRNKGNFPGRFSGRQFSNSRSEMNVSTLELGDSALYLCASSTPSSLSTDTQYFGPGTRLTVL.

The chain employs TRBV18 and TRBJ2-5; 11 nucleotides line up with TRBD1. Trimming took 6 bases from V and 4 from J; bases not matched to a gene: 7. CDR3 length: 15 amino acids. Germline-derived CDR1 and CDR2 are KGHSH and LQKENI. The CDR3 DNA sequence: TGTGCCAGCTCGGCCCCGGGACAGGGGGTAGAGACCCAGTACTTC. The encoded protein is CASSAPGQGVETQYF.

The J gene is TRBJ2-7, the V gene TRBV28; 11 bases fit TRBD1. The germline V gene encodes CDR1 MDHEN and CDR2 SYDVKM. V shed 6 bases, J shed 7 bases, and the junction held 11 bases outside the gene matches. This CDR3 contains 15 residues. The CDR3 spells CASSSPGQGAYEQYF. The CDR3 DNA reads TGTGCCAGCAGCTCCCCCGGACAGGGGGCATATGAGCAGTACTTC. Variable domain in full (rest from reference TRBV28 and TRBJ2-7): DVKVTQSSRYLVKRTGEKVFLECVQDMDHENMFWYRQDPGLGLRLIYFSYDVKMKEKGDIPEGYSVSREKKERFSLILESASTNQTSMYLCASSSPGQGAYEQYFGPGTRLTVT.

J is TRBJ2-1 and V is TRBV4-3, with 9 bases fitting TRBD2. Germline values: CDR1 LGHNA, CDR2 YSLEER. The CDR3 length is 16 residues. With 4 bases clipped from V and 1 base from J, the junction kept 5 bases outside the gene matches. The CDR3: CASSRLLAGSYNEQFF. For the CDR3, the DNA is TGCGCCAGCAGCCGCCTCCTAGCGGGGTCCTACAATGAGCAGTTCTTC.

This chain joins TRBV29-1 and TRBJ2-7, with 8 bases aligning to TRBD1. Germline trimming cut 6 bases from V and 4 bases from J; bases unmatched to any gene: 5. Per germline, CDR1 SQVTM and CDR2 ANQGSEA. This CDR3 is built from 12 residues. The CDR3 sequence: CSVAGTGYEQYF. The CDR3 coding sequence is TGCAGCGTCGCCGGGACAGGATACGAGCAGTACTTC.

The chain employs TRBV6-5 and TRBJ1-2, with a tentative D call TRBD1 (6 bases). Trimming removed 6 bases at V and 8 bases at J, with 13 bases between. There are 12 residues in the CDR3. From germline, CDR1 is MNHEY and CDR2 SVGAGI. CDR3 protein: CASSSTGEGYTF. CDR3 sequence (DNA): TGTGCCAGCAGCTCGACAGGAGAAGGCTACACCTTC.

This rearrangement joins TRBV19 to TRBJ2-5; no reliable D call. The CDR3 runs 11 residues. The ends were cut back, 8 bases at V and 2 bases at J, with 6 bases in the middle. The germline gives CDR1 LNHDA, CDR2 SQIVND (reference sequence). Here the CDR3 DNA reads TGTGCCAGTGGGCGTCAAGAGACCCAGTACTTC. This translates into CASGRQETQYF.

The chain has TRBV5-5 and TRBJ1-3, with 8 nucleotides matching TRBD1. This CDR3 comprises 16 residues. V lost 4 bases and J lost 3; bases outside the gene matches: 9. Germline V gene sequence: CDR1 SGHKS, CDR2 YYEKEE (reference sequence). Here the CDR3 reads CASSLRTGWYGNTIYF. CDR3 coding DNA: TGTGCCAGCAGCCTCCGGACAGGGTGGTATGGAAACACCATATATTTT.

The chain employs TRBV18 and TRBJ1-3; unclear D gene. Trimming removed 6 bases from V and 0 bases from J, with 9 bases in between. Germline-derived CDR1 and CDR2 are KGHSH and LQKENI. There are 14 residues in the CDR3. CDR3 DNA sequence: TGTGCCAGCTCGCCAGAGAGCTCTGGAAACACCATATATTTT. Amino acids: CASSPESSGNTIYF.

The chain recombines TRBV9 with TRBJ1-1; 10 nucleotides align to TRBD1. Trimming took 4 bases from V and 5 from J; bases not matched to a gene: 8. This CDR3 is 15 amino acids long. Per germline, CDR1 SGDLS and CDR2 YYNGEE. The CDR3 nucleotides read TGTGCCAGCAGCCTAGACTTGGGACAGGGGACTGAAGCTTTCTTT. Translation: CASSLDLGQGTEAFF.

The V gene is TRBV18, the J gene TRBJ2-3, with 9 bases identical to TRBD2. The germline CDR1 and CDR2 sequences are KGHSH and LQKENI. The CDR3 spans 16 residues. V was clipped by 3 bases and J by 1 base; unmatched bases: 5. The DNA of the CDR3 is TGTGCCAGCTCACCGCCTAGCGGGAAACGCACAGATACGCAGTATTTT. Residues: CASSPPSGKRTDTQYF.

The chain couples TRBV14 to TRBJ2-7; 7 nucleotides align to TRBD2. Germline values: CDR1 SGHDN, CDR2 FVKESK. V dropped 4 bases and J dropped 3; count of bases not matched to a gene: 6. The length of the CDR3 is 14 residues. The CDR3: CASSPTWTSYEQYF. CDR3 nucleotide sequence: TGTGCCAGCAGCCCGACATGGACTAGCTACGAGCAGTACTTC.

V gene TRBV4-3 combines with J gene TRBJ2-1, with 12 bases lining up with TRBD2. V lost 0 bases and J lost 4; bases outside the gene matches: 4. The CDR3 consists of 17 residues. Germline lookup yields CDR1 LGHNA and CDR2 YSLEER. CDR3 sequence: CASSQEASGGAYNEQFF. CDR3 bases: TGCGCCAGCAGCCAAGAGGCTAGCGGGGGGGCATACAATGAGCAGTTCTTC.